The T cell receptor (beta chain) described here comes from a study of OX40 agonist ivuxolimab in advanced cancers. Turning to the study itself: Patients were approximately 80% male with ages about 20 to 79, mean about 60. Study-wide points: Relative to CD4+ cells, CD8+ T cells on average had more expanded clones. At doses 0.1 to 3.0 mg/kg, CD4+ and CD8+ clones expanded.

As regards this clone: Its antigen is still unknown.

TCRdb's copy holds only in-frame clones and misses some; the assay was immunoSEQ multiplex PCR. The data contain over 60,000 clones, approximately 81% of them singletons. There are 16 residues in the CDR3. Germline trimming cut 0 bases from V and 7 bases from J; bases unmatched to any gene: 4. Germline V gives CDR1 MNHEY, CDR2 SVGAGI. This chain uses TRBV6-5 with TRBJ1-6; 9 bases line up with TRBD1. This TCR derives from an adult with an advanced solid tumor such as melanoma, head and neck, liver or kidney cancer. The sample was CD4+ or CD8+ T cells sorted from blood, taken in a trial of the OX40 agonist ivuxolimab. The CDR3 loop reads CASSYSRTGENSPLHF. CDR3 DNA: TGTGCCAGCAGTTACTCGCGGACAGGGGAAAATTCACCCCTCCACTTT.